The TCR beta chain under discussion was sequenced for a study of blood T cells in healthy people across ages. Study in general: Through template switching, about one barcoded beta molecule was captured per two T cells, as measured in model experiments. Broader study findings: PBMCs left unsorted prevented a conclusive naive versus antigen-experienced comparison. Observed TCR beta diversity per million T cells went down as age went up. This fall followed a roughly linear course with age.

CDR3 size: 14 residues. Germline CDR1 is DFQATT and CDR2 is SNEGSKA (reference sequence). V was pared by 6 bases and J by 0 bases, with 5 bases of the junction left unmatched. On this clonotype: Its antigen is not known.

The second PCR ran about 6 to 11 cycles with a sample-barcoded 5' primer and J-beta primers. TCRdb reanalysed the 5' RACE reads using MiXCR and keeps one entry per CDR3 protein. The sample records more than 650,000 distinct CDR3 sequences, roughly 20% being singletons. This chain joins TRBV20-1 and TRBJ2-4; TRBD1 matches 7 bases. The specimen sequenced was blood. The receptor was derived from a man aged 70 or older in good health. Here the CDR3 DNA reads TGCAGTGCAAAGACAGGGTCAGCCAAAAACATTCAGTACTTC. Translating gives CSAKTGSAKNIQYF.